These 17 T cell receptor beta chains originate from one sample sequenced in a study of T cell responses to AZD1222 COVID-19 vaccine. Profiled with immunoSEQ multiplex PCR; TCRdb holds only in-frame clones, not every one. Among about 140,000 clones listed, 91% were seen once. The sample here was peripheral blood, taken on day 0 of AZD1222 vaccination. The receptors shown here come from an adult in good health.

The J gene is TRBJ1-6, the V gene TRBV14; D might be TRBD1 (6 bases). This CDR3 has 13 residues. Trimming left V 6 bases short and J 10 bases short, with 13 bases between. Germline V gene sequence: CDR1 SGHDN, CDR2 FVKESK. The CDR3 protein is CASRPAGESPLHF. The CDR3 DNA is TGTGCCAGCAGACCGGCAGGGGAATCACCCCTCCACTTT.

V gene TRBV28 combines with J gene TRBJ1-2; the D is unclear. Trimming stripped 3 bases from V and 5 bases from J, with 7 bases between. CDR3 length: 12 amino acids. Germline V gives CDR1 MDHEN, CDR2 SYDVKM. The CDR3 region has the DNA TGTGCCAGCAGTTTGGACGTTTATGGCTACACCTTC. It translates to CASSLDVYGYTF.

The chain links TRBV28 to TRBJ2-3; TRBD1 agrees at 10 bases. Losses at the gene ends were 6 bases for V and 10 bases for J; bases not matched to a gene: 13. The CDR3 length is 15 residues. CDR1 and CDR2 (germline): MDHEN, SYDVKM. The CDR3 region has the DNA TGTGCCAGCAGCCGGCGGGACAGGGGACCATCATCGCAGTATTTT. The encoded protein is CASSRRDRGPSSQYF.

CDR3 coding DNA: TGTGCCAGCAGCCACGGACTAGCGGCGTCGTACGAGCAGTACTTC. Its protein product is CASSHGLAASYEQYF. The chain uses TRBV7-6 and TRBJ2-7, with 10 bases fitting TRBD2. The CDR3 runs to 15 residues. After removal of 5 bases from V and 4 bases from J, the junction contained 8 bases not matched to a gene. Germline CDR1 is SGHVS and CDR2 is FNYEAQ.

This clone was counted ten times or more. The V and J genes are TRBV4-1 and TRBJ1-4, with TRBD1 matching over 9 bases. The V gene's germline CDR1 is MGHRA and CDR2 YSYEKL. The V segment lost 3 bases and the J segment 2 bases; nucleotides outside the gene matches: 4. This CDR3 spans 16 amino acids. CDR3 coding DNA: TGCGCCAGCAGCCAGGGGACAGGGCGGACTAATGAAAAACTGTTTTTT. Translated, it gives CASSQGTGRTNEKLFF.

The V and J genes are TRBV19 and TRBJ1-5; D is unclear. Deletions cut 2 bases from V and 4 bases from J, with 15 bases between. The CDR3 has 16 residues. Germline CDR1 and CDR2: LNHDA and SQIVND (reference sequence). CDR3 in amino acids: CASSISRTSGNQPQHF. The CDR3 coding sequence is TGTGCCAGTAGTATATCGAGAACCTCTGGGAATCAGCCCCAGCATTTT.

This clone was seen just once. The V and J genes are TRBV6-2 or TRBV6-3 and TRBJ2-3, with 7 positions matching TRBD1. Germline CDR1 MNHEY, CDR2 SVGEGT. The CDR3 sequence is 14 residues long. V shed 6 bases, J shed 10 bases, and the junction held 13 bases outside the gene matches. The CDR3 reads CASSFTGAAGAQYF. The CDR3 nucleotides are TGTGCCAGCAGCTTCACAGGGGCGGCGGGTGCGCAGTATTTT.

This clone was observed a single time. The chain carries TRBV3-1 (or the pseudogene TRBV3-2) and TRBJ2-3; D may correspond to TRBD1 or TRBD2 (6 bases each). Per germline, CDR1 LGHDT and CDR2 YNNKEL (reference sequence). The CDR3 extends over 12 amino acids. Trimming shortened V by 0 bases and J by 14 bases, and 12 bases separated the two germline ends. The CDR3 spells CASSQDRGTLYF. Here the CDR3 DNA reads TGTGCCAGCAGCCAAGATAGGGGGACTCTGTATTTT.

The chain joins TRBV5-6 to TRBJ1-2, with 7 bases fitting TRBD1. The CDR3 contains 14 residues. Germline assignment: CDR1 SGHDT and CDR2 YYEEEE. The V and J ends lost 2 bases and 4 bases, in that order; junction bases with no gene match: 5. The chain's CDR3 is CASSLQGSSYGYTF. DNA of the CDR3: TGTGCCAGCAGCTTACAGGGGTCTTCCTATGGCTACACCTTC.

The chain carries TRBV7-9 and TRBJ2-2; TRBD2 aligns across 11 bases. The CDR3 is 16 amino acids. Germline V gene sequence: CDR1 SEHNR, CDR2 FQNEAQ (reference sequence). V lost 5 bases to trimming and J lost 7 bases; unmatched junction nucleotides: 9. The CDR3 loop reads CASSVIAGGPIGELFF. In nucleotides, the CDR3 is TGTGCCAGCAGCGTAATAGCGGGAGGGCCTATCGGGGAGCTGTTTTTT.

The rearrangement links TRBV6-1 to TRBJ1-5; unclear D gene. V lost 3 bases and J lost 6, with 12 bases in between. CDR1 MNHNS and CDR2 SASEGT come from the germline V gene. The CDR3 contains 14 residues. In DNA form, the CDR3 reads TGTGCCAGCAGTGACACCTCTGGGTTTCAGCCCCAGCATTTT. Encoded protein: CASSDTSGFQPQHF.

This clone has just a few counts. This chain links TRBV18 with TRBJ1-2; 10 bases align to TRBD1. Germline V gene data show CDR1 as KGHSH and CDR2 as LQKENI. The CDR3 has 13 residues. J gave up 8 bases and V 3 bases, and 3 bases lay outside the gene matches. The CDR3 region is CASSPGQGEGYTF. The CDR3 DNA is TGTGCCAGCTCACCCGGACAGGGGGAAGGCTACACCTTC.

The table lists this clone with a count of one. The V and J genes are TRBV18 and TRBJ2-1; 10 bases align to TRBD2. The CDR3 loop spans 15 amino acids. The V gene end was trimmed by 3 bases and the J gene end by 4 bases; junction bases not matched to a gene: 3. In germline, CDR1 is KGHSH, CDR2 LQKENI. The CDR3 DNA reads TGTGCCAGCTCACCCCTAGCGGGAGATTACAATGAGCAGTTCTTC. This translates into CASSPLAGDYNEQFF.

The chain couples TRBV7-9 to TRBJ1-3, with 7 positions matching TRBD1. Germline V CDR1 and CDR2: SEHNR, FQNEAQ (reference sequence). The CDR3 is made up of 12 amino acids. V lost 4 bases to trimming and J lost 16 bases; unmatched junction nucleotides: 10. This CDR3 reads CASSWPGTEAYF. The CDR3 coding sequence is TGTGCCAGCAGCTGGCCCGGGACAGAGGCGTATTTT.

The V gene is TRBV7-9, the J gene TRBJ1-1; 8 bases are shared with TRBD1. Germline trimming cut 5 bases from V and 5 bases from J; bases unmatched to any gene: 10. The CDR3 totals 15 residues. In germline, CDR1 is SEHNR, CDR2 FQNEAQ (reference sequence). The CDR3 DNA reads TGTGCCAGCAGCATCTCAGGGGGCTGGGGAACTGAAGCTTTCTTT. This translates into CASSISGGWGTEAFF.

The rearrangement uses TRBV5-1 and TRBJ2-7, with 10 bases that match TRBD2. Germline CDR1 and CDR2: SGHRS and YFSETQ. The CDR3 length is 14 residues. V dropped 2 bases and J dropped 9; count of bases not matched to a gene: 8. This CDR3 is CASSFGLADLWQYF. CDR3 nucleotides: TGCGCCAGCAGCTTCGGACTAGCGGACCTTTGGCAGTACTTC.

The chain carries TRBV5-1 and TRBJ2-7; no clear D. CDR1 is SGHRS and CDR2 is YFSETQ in the germline V gene. The CDR3 has 13 residues. V lost 1 base and J 5 bases, leaving 10 bases between the germline ends. CDR3 protein: CASSLTAKDEQYF. CDR3 in DNA: TGCGCCAGCAGCTTGACTGCGAAGGACGAGCAGTACTTC.